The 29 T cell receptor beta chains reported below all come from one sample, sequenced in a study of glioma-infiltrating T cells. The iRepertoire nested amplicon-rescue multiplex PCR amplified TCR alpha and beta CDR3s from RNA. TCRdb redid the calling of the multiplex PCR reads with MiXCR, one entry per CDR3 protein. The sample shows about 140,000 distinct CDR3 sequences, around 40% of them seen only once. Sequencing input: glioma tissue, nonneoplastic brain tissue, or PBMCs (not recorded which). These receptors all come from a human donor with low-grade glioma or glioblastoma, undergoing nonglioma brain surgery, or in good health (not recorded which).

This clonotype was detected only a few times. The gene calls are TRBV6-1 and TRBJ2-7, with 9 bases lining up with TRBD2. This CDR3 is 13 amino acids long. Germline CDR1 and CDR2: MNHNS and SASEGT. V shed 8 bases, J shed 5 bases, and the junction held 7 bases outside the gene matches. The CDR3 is CASGGLAVDEQYF. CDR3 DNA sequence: TGTGCCAGCGGGGGACTAGCTGTGGACGAGCAGTACTTC.

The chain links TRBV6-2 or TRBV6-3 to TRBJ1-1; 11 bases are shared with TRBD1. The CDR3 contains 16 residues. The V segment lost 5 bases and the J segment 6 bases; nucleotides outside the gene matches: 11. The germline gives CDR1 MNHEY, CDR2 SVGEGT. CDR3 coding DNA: TGTGCCAGCAGTCTGATCCCCGGACAGGGGGCCCCTGAAGCTTTCTTT. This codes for CASSLIPGQGAPEAFF.

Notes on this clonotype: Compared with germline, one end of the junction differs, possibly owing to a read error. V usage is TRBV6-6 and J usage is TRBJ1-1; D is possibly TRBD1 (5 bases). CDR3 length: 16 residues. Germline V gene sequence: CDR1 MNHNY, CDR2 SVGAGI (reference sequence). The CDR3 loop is CASTYQGIIGNTEAFF. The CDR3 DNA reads TGTGCCAGCACTTACCAGGGAATAATAGGGAACACTGAAGCTTTCTTT.

The DNA of the CDR3 is TGTGCCATCAGAGGGGGGTACGAGCAGTACTTC. Translation: CAIRGGYEQYF. The chain links TRBV6-2 or TRBV6-3 to TRBJ2-7; D might be TRBD1 or TRBD2, each matching 6 bases. Germline CDR1 reads MNHEY; CDR2 reads SVGEGT. The germline V and J ends were trimmed by 10 bases and 4 bases, with 11 bases remaining between them. This CDR3 region has 11 residues.

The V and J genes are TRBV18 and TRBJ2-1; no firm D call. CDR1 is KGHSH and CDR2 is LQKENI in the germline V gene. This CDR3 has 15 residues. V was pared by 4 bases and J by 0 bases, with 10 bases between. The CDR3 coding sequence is TGTGCCAGCTCACTAAGGGATCCCTCCTACAATGAGCAGTTCTTC. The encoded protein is CASSLRDPSYNEQFF. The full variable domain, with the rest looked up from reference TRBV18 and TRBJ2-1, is NAGVMQNPRHLVRRRGQEARLRCSPMKGHSHVYWYRQLPEEGLKFMVYLQKENIIDESGMPKERFSAEFPKEGPSILRIQQVVRGDSAAYFCASSLRDPSYNEQFFGPGTRLTVL.

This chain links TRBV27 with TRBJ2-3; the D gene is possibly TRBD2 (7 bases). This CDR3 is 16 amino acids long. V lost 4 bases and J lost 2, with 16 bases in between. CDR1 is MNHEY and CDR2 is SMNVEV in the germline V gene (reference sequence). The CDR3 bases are TGTGCCAGCAGTTCCCCCGGGGGGCTGCTCACAGATACGCAGTATTTT. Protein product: CASSSPGGLLTDTQYF.

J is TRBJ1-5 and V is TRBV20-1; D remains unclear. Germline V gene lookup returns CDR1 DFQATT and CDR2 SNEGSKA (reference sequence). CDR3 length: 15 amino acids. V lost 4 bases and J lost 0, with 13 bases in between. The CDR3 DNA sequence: TGCAGTGCTAAATTTGGATTTAATAGCAATCAGCCCCAGCATTTT. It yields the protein CSAKFGFNSNQPQHF.

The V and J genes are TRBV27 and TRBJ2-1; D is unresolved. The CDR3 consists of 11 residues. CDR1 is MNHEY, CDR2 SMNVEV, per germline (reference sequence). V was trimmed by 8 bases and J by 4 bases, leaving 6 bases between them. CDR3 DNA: TGTGCCAGCGCAGATTACAATGAGCAGTTCTTC. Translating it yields CASADYNEQFF.

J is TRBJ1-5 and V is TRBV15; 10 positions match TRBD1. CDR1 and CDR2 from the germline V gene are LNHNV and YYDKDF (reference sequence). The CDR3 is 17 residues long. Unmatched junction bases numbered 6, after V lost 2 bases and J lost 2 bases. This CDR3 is CATSRSGQGFGNQPQHF. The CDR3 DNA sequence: TGTGCCACCAGCAGATCGGGACAGGGGTTCGGCAATCAGCCCCAGCATTTT. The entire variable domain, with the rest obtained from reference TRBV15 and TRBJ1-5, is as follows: DAMVIQNPRYQVTQFGKPVTLSCSQTLNHNVMYWYQQKSSQAPKLLFHYYDKDFNNEADTPDNFQSRRPNTSFCFLDIRSPGLGDTAMYLCATSRSGQGFGNQPQHFGDGTRLSIL.

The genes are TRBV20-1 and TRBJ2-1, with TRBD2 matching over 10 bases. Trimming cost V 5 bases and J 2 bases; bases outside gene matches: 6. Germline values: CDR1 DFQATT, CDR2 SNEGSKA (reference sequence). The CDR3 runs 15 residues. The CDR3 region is CSAVSGRSAYNEQFF. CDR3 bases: TGCAGTGCTGTTAGCGGGAGGTCAGCCTACAATGAGCAGTTCTTC.

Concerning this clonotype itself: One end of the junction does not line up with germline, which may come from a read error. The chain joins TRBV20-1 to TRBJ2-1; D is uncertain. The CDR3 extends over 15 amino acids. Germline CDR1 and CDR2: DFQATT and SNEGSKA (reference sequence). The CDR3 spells CGARNRAYMNNEQFF. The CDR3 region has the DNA TGCGGTGCTAGGAACCGGGCGTACATGAACAATGAGCAGTTCTTC.

The CDR3 sequence is CASSRDGDSYEQYF. The CDR3 DNA sequence: TGTGCCAGCAGCCGGGACGGGGACTCCTACGAGCAGTACTTC. This chain uses TRBV7-9 with TRBJ2-7; perhaps D is TRBD1 or TRBD2 (5 bases each). Germline values: CDR1 SEHNR, CDR2 FQNEAQ (reference sequence). The V and J ends lost 5 bases and 0 bases respectively, with 11 bases between them. The CDR3 loop spans 14 amino acids.

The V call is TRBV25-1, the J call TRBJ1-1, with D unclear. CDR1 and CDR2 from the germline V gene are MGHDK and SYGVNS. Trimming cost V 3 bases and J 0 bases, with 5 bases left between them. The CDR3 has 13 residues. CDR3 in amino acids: CASSDGVNTEAFF. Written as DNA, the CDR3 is TGTGCCAGCAGTGACGGGGTGAACACTGAAGCTTTCTTT. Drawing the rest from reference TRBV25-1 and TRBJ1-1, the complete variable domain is EADIYQTPRYLVIGTGKKITLECSQTMGHDKMYWYQQDPGMELHLIHYSYGVNSTEKGDLSSESTVSRIRTEHFPLTLESARPSHTSQYLCASSDGVNTEAFFGQGTRLTVV.

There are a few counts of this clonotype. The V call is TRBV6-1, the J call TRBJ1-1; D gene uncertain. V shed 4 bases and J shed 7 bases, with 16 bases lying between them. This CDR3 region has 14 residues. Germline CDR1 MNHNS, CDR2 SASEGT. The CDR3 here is CASSALDGYIEAFF. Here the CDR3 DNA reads TGTGCCAGCAGTGCCCTGGACGGCTACATTGAAGCTTTCTTT.

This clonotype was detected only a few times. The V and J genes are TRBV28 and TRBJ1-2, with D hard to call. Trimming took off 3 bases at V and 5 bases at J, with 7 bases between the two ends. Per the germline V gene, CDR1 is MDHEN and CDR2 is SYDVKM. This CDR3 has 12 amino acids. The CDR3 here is CASSFGRYGYTF. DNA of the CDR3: TGTGCCAGCAGTTTTGGCAGATATGGCTACACCTTC.

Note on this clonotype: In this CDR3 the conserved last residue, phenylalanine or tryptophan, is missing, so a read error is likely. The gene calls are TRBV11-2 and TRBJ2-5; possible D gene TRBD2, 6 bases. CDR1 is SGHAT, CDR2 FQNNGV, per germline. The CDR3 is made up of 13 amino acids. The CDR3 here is CASSSTSKETQYL. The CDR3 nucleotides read TGTGCCAGTAGCTCGACTAGTAAGGAGACTCAGTACCTC.

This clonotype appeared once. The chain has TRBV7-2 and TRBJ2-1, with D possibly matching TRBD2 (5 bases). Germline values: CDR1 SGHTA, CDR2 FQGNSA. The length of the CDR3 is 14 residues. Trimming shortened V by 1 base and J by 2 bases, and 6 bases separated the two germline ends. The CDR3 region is CASSLDGTYNEQFF. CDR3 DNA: TGTGCCAGCAGCTTAGACGGGACCTACAATGAGCAGTTCTTC.

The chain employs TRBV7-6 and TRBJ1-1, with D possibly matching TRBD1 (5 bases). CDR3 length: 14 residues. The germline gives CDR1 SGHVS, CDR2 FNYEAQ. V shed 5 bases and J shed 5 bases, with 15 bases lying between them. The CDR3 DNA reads TGTGCCAGCAGCGCCGAAGCCAGGGCGACTGAAGCTTTCTTT. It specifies CASSAEARATEAFF.

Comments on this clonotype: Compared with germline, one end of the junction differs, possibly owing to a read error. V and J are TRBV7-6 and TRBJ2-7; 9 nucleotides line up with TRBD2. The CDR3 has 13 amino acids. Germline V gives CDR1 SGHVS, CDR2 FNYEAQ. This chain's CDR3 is CASSSTSGYELYF. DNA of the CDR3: TGTGCCAGCAGCTCGACTAGCGGATACGAGCTGTACTTC.

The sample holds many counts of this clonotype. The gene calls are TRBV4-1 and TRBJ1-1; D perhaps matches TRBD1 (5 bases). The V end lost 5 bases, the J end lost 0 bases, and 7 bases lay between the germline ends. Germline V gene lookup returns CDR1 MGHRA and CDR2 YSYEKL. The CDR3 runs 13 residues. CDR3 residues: CASSGGMNTEAFF. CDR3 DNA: TGCGCCAGCAGCGGGGGAATGAACACTGAAGCTTTCTTT.

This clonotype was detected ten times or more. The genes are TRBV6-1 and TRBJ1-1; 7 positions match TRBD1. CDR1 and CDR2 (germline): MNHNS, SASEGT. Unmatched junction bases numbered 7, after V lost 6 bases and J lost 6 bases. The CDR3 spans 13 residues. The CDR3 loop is CASRQGDWAEAFF. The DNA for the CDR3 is TGTGCCAGCAGGCAGGGGGACTGGGCTGAAGCTTTCTTT.

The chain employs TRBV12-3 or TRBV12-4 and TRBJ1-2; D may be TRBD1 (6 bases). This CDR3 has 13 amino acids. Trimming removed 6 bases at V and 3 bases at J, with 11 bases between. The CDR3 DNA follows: TGTGCCAGCAGCCAAGGGGGGGACTATGGCTACACCTTC. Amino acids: CASSQGGDYGYTF.

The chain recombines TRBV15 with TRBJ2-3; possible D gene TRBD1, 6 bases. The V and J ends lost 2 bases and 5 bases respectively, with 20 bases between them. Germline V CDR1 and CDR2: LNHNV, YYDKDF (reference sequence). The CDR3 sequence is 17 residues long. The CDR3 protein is CATSRSLGTLPGDTQYF. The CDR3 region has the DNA TGTGCCACCAGCAGATCCCTCGGGACATTACCCGGAGATACGCAGTATTTT.

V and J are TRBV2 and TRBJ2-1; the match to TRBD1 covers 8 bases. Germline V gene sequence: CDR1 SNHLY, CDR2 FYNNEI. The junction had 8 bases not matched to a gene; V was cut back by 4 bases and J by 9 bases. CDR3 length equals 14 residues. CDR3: CASSAGTGFAEQFF. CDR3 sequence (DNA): TGTGCCAGCAGTGCCGGGACAGGTTTCGCTGAGCAGTTCTTC.

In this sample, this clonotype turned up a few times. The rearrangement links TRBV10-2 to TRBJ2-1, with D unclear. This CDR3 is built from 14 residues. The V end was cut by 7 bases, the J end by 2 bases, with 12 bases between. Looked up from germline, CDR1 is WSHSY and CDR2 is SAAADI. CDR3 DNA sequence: TGCGCCAGCACCCCTTGGGATCCCTACAATGAGCAGTTCTTC. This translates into CASTPWDPYNEQFF.

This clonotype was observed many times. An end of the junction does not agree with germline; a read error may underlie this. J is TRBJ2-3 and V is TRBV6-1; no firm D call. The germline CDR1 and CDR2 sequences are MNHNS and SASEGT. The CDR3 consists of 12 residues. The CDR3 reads CASSEVTDTQYF. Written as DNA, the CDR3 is TGTGCCAGCAGCGAAGTCACAGATACGCAGTATTTT.

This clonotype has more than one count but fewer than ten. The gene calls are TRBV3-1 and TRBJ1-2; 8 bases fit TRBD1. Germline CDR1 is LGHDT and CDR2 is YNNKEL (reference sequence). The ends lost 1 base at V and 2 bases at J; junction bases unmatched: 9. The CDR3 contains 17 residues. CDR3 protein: CASSQGYSGGSNYGYTF. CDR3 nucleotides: TGTGCCAGCAGCCAAGGATACTCAGGGGGCTCGAACTATGGCTACACCTTC.

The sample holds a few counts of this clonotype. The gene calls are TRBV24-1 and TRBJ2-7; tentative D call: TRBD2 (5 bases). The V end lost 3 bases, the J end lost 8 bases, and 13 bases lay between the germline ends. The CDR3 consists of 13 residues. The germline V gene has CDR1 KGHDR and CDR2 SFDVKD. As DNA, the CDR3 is TGTGCCACCAGTGATCGTTGGAGAGGGAAGCAGTACTTC. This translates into CATSDRWRGKQYF.

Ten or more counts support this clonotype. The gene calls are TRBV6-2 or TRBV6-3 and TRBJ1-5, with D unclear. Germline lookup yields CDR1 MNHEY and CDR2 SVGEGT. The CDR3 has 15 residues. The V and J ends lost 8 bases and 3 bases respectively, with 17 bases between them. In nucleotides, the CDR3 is TGTGCCAGCTCACCCTTGGTGCGCGTCAATCAGCCCCAGCATTTT. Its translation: CASSPLVRVNQPQHF.